Listed here are 3 T cell receptor beta chains from one sample, sequenced in a study of a mutant IDH1 vaccine in newly diagnosed glioma. For these TCRs, the target antigens are not known. The time point: week 5, during vaccination. Vaccinated patients received 300 ug of mutant IDH1 20-mer peptide per dose, with topical imiquimod. Here immunoSEQ multiplex PCR was the method, and the copy in TCRdb shows in-frame clones only, minus some. The table lists approximately 50,000 clones, over 75% of them singletons. This specimen was PBMCs, taken from a glioma patient whose treatment included an IDH1 peptide vaccine. These receptors were collected from a man aged 45-65 years with glioma.

The rearrangement joins TRBV9 to TRBJ1-2; 9 bases match TRBD1. The CDR3 covers 14 residues. Trimming took 4 bases from V and 7 from J; bases not matched to a gene: 8. Germline-derived CDR1 and CDR2 are SGDLS and YYNGEE. CDR3 region: CASSTRDRAGGYTF. In DNA form, the CDR3 reads TGTGCCAGCAGCACCCGGGACAGGGCGGGTGGCTACACCTTC.

The gene calls are TRBV4-2 and TRBJ1-1; D not certain. CDR1 is LGHNA, CDR2 YNFKEQ, per germline. The V gene lost 1 base and the J gene lost 4 bases, with 16 bases spanning the gap. CDR3 size: 16 residues. CDR3 loop: CASSQAPSGSVTEAFF. In DNA form, the CDR3 reads TGTGCCAGCAGCCAAGCCCCCTCGGGCTCCGTCACTGAAGCTTTCTTT.

CDR3 amino acids: CASSFEGLNEKLFF. CDR3 nucleotides: TGTGCCAGCAGCTTCGAGGGGCTTAATGAAAAACTGTTTTTT. The chain couples TRBV5-6 to TRBJ1-4; D possibly corresponds to TRBD1 (5 bases). V dropped 2 bases and J dropped 4 bases, with 9 bases sitting between them. Per germline, CDR1 SGHDT and CDR2 YYEEEE. This CDR3 is built from 14 residues.